One and the same sample provided the 24 T cell receptor beta chains below, sequenced in a study of T cell responses to AZD1222 COVID-19 vaccine. The assay was immunoSEQ multiplex PCR, and TCRdb's table has in-frame clones only and misses some. The table shows tens of thousands of clones, with about 88% occurring only once. The sample was peripheral blood, taken 28 days after the second AZD1222 dose. These receptors came from an adult who received the AZD1222 COVID-19 vaccine.

The chain has TRBV12-3 or TRBV12-4 and TRBJ2-7; no firm D call. The CDR3 consists of 13 residues. Between the trimmed V and J ends, which lost 5 bases and 9 bases, there was a span of 17 bases. Here the CDR3 DNA reads TGTGCCAGCAGTGGACCGAACTACCCAGCGCAGTACTTC. This sequence encodes CASSGPNYPAQYF.

This sequence joins TRBV12-3 or TRBV12-4 and TRBJ1-2; a possible D gene is TRBD1 (5 bases). This CDR3 comprises 12 residues. V was shortened by 6 bases and J by 4 bases, with 9 bases between the two germline ends. CDR3 residues: CASSRQFYGYTF. CDR3 sequence (DNA): TGTGCCAGCAGCCGACAGTTCTATGGCTACACCTTC.

This chain links TRBV27 with TRBJ2-1, with TRBD2 matching over 10 bases. The CDR3 runs to 17 residues. V was clipped by 6 bases and J by 7 bases; unmatched bases: 15. Looked up from germline, CDR1 is MNHEY and CDR2 is SMNVEV (reference sequence). CDR3 sequence: CASSAVFTGTSENEQFF. In nucleotides, the CDR3 is TGTGCCAGCAGCGCTGTTTTTACCGGGACTAGCGAAAATGAGCAGTTCTTC.

The V and J genes are TRBV28 and TRBJ2-5; tentative D call: TRBD2 (6 bases). V lost 1 base to trimming and J lost 5 bases, with 17 bases between them. Germline lookup yields CDR1 MDHEN and CDR2 SYDVKM. The CDR3 runs 16 residues. This CDR3 is CASSLLLDYGGETQYF. The CDR3 region has the DNA TGTGCCAGCAGTTTATTGCTAGATTATGGGGGGGAGACCCAGTACTTC.

The rearrangement joins TRBV5-1 to TRBJ1-1; D unclear. From germline, CDR1 is SGHRS and CDR2 YFSETQ. This CDR3 comprises 14 residues. Trimming pared 0 bases from V and 3 bases from J, leaving 9 bases between. The CDR3, as DNA: TGCGCCAGCAGCTTGGGAATGGAGGACACTGAAGCTTTCTTT. It specifies CASSLGMEDTEAFF.

This clone was picked up a small number of times. The CDR3 loop is CASSPPWTGGLLGGYTF. CDR3 DNA: TGTGCCAGCAGCCCTCCCTGGACAGGGGGCCTTCTCGGGGGCTACACCTTC. The chain joins TRBV7-9 to TRBJ1-2; TRBD1 agrees at 11 bases. This CDR3 spans 17 amino acids. Germline values: CDR1 SEHNR, CDR2 FQNEAQ (reference sequence). The junction had 16 bases not matched to a gene; V was cut back by 5 bases and J by 8 bases.

The chain recombines TRBV6-2 or TRBV6-3 with TRBJ1-2; tentatively, D is TRBD1 (6 bases). The CDR3 loop spans 16 amino acids. Germline loops: CDR1 MNHEY, CDR2 SVGEGT. Trimming took off 0 bases at V and 2 bases at J, with 13 bases between the two ends. CDR3 DNA: TGTGCCAGCAGTTACTCTACCAGGGGTGAGAACTATGGCTACACCTTC. Translating it yields CASSYSTRGENYGYTF.

The chain is built from TRBV2 and TRBJ2-3, with 9 bases lining up with TRBD2. With 5 bases clipped from V and 5 bases from J, the junction kept 8 bases outside the gene matches. CDR1 and CDR2 from the germline V gene are SNHLY and FYNNEI. The CDR3 is 15 residues long. The CDR3 here is CASSRGGEYEDTQYF. DNA of the CDR3: TGTGCCAGCAGTCGCGGGGGGGAGTACGAAGATACGCAGTATTTT.

The gene calls are TRBV19 and TRBJ2-3; D ambiguous. CDR1 LNHDA and CDR2 SQIVND come from the germline V gene (reference sequence). V gave up 3 bases and J gave up 0 bases, with 10 bases separating them. The CDR3 length is 15 residues. The CDR3 loop reads CASSIGWPSTDTQYF. In nucleotides, the CDR3 is TGTGCCAGTAGTATCGGGTGGCCTAGCACAGATACGCAGTATTTT.

This sequence joins TRBV5-6 and TRBJ2-2, with 7 bases identical to TRBD1. The trim removed 2 bases at V and 4 bases at J, leaving 5 bases unmatched. The CDR3 is made up of 15 amino acids. Germline CDR1 reads SGHDT; CDR2 reads YYEEEE. The CDR3 loop reads CASSLPTGITGELFF. Written as DNA, the CDR3 is TGTGCCAGCAGCTTACCGACAGGGATCACCGGGGAGCTGTTTTTT.

The chain links TRBV11-3 to TRBJ1-2; D remains ambiguous. The CDR3 length is 11 residues. Germline V lookup: CDR1 SGHNT, CDR2 YENEEA. V was cut by 10 bases and J by 3 bases, with 9 bases left in between. CDR3 sequence: CATGLDYGYTF. The CDR3 DNA is TGTGCCACCGGGCTGGACTATGGCTACACCTTC.

The CDR3 sequence: CASSSTGTGRAGELFF. The CDR3 DNA reads as TGTGCCAGCAGCTCAACCGGGACAGGGCGAGCCGGGGAGCTGTTTTTT. The chain uses TRBV7-2 and TRBJ2-2; 9 bases line up with TRBD1. CDR1 is SGHTA and CDR2 is FQGNSA in the germline V gene. The CDR3 consists of 16 residues. Trimming at V came to 4 bases and at J to 6 bases, leaving 9 bases not matched to a gene. Drawing the rest from reference TRBV7-2 and TRBJ2-2, the complete variable domain is GAGVSQSPSNKVTEKGKDVELRCDPISGHTALYWYRQSLGQGLEFLIYFQGNSAPDKSGLPSDRFSAERTGGSVSTLTIQRTQQEDSAVYLCASSSTGTGRAGELFFGEGSRLTVL.

The gene calls are TRBV9 and TRBJ1-4; D is ambiguous. V was cut by 4 bases and J by 5 bases, with 12 bases left in between. The CDR3 sequence is 14 residues long. Germline V CDR1 and CDR2: SGDLS, YYNGEE. CDR3 nucleotide sequence: TGTGCCAGCAGCCCTCACGTCGGGAATGAAAAACTGTTTTTT. This encodes CASSPHVGNEKLFF.

The rearrangement joins TRBV7-2 to TRBJ2-7; possibly TRBD1 or TRBD2 for D (6 bases each). The V end was cut by 4 bases, the J end by 1 base, with 11 bases between. The CDR3 has 14 amino acids. Germline V gene sequence: CDR1 SGHTA, CDR2 FQGNSA. CDR3 nucleotides: TGTGCCAGCAGCTCCGGGGGCAGGTCCTACGAGCAGTACTTC. Translation: CASSSGGRSYEQYF. The full variable domain, with the rest looked up from reference TRBV7-2 and TRBJ2-7, is GAGVSQSPSNKVTEKGKDVELRCDPISGHTALYWYRQSLGQGLEFLIYFQGNSAPDKSGLPSDRFSAERTGGSVSTLTIQRTQQEDSAVYLCASSSGGRSYEQYFGPGTRLTVT.

This clone was detected once. V gene TRBV12-5 combines with J gene TRBJ1-1; D remains unclear. CDR3 size: 13 residues. Trimming took off 6 bases at V and 1 base at J, with 9 bases between the two ends. Germline CDR1 is LGHNT and CDR2 is FRNRAP. The CDR3 DNA reads as TGTGCTAGTGGATACACGGAGAACACTGAAGCTTTCTTT. Translating it yields CASGYTENTEAFF.

This rearrangement joins TRBV6-5 to TRBJ2-7; 13 bases fit TRBD2. The CDR3 has 15 amino acids. From germline, CDR1 is MNHEY and CDR2 SVGAGI. The trim removed 6 bases at V and 2 bases at J, leaving 4 bases unmatched. Here the CDR3 reads CASRPGLAGPYEQYV. The CDR3, as DNA: TGTGCCAGCAGACCGGGACTAGCGGGACCCTACGAGCAGTACGTC.

The rearrangement links TRBV7-2 to TRBJ2-2, with no clear D. Per the germline V gene, CDR1 is SGHTA and CDR2 is FQGNSA. This CDR3 has 15 residues. The V end was cut by 1 base, the J end by 6 bases, with 12 bases between. CDR3 bases: TGTGCCAGCAGCTTAGTGAGGAGTCAGGCCGGGGAGCTGTTTTTT. This translates into CASSLVRSQAGELFF.

The CDR3 nucleotides are TGCAGCTTCCGACAGGGAGATACGCAGTATTTT. Its protein product is CSFRQGDTQYF. This chain connects TRBV29-1 to TRBJ2-3; 7 positions agree with TRBD1. The CDR3 runs 11 residues. Germline CDR1 and CDR2: SQVTM and ANQGSEA. V trimming: 8 bases; J trimming: 5 bases; junction bases outside the gene matches: 4.

The gene calls are TRBV24-1 and TRBJ2-1; 11 nucleotides align to TRBD2. V shed 4 bases, J shed 8 bases, and the junction held 3 bases outside the gene matches. Per the germline V gene, CDR1 is KGHDR and CDR2 is SFDVKD. The CDR3 has 14 residues. The CDR3 here is CATSDTSGSYEQFF. In DNA, the CDR3 is TGTGCCACCAGTGACACTAGCGGGAGTTATGAGCAGTTCTTC.

V and J are TRBV19 and TRBJ2-2, with 7 bases fitting TRBD1. The CDR3 has 14 residues. Trimming cost V 6 bases and J 5 bases; bases outside gene matches: 6. Per the germline V gene, CDR1 is LNHDA and CDR2 is SQIVND (reference sequence). The CDR3 bases are TGTGCCAGTAGCACAGGGGTATGGACCGGGGAGCTGTTTTTT. Translation gives CASSTGVWTGELFF. The full variable domain, rest sourced from reference TRBV19 and TRBJ2-2, is DGGITQSPKYLFRKEGQNVTLSCEQNLNHDAMYWYRQDPGQGLRLIYYSQIVNDFQKGDIAEGYSVSREKKESFPLTVTSAQKNPTAFYLCASSTGVWTGELFFGEGSRLTVL.

The J gene is TRBJ2-1, the V gene TRBV19; unclear D gene. This CDR3 has 13 residues. Trimming cost V 2 bases and J 7 bases, with 9 bases left between them. Germline CDR1 and CDR2: LNHDA and SQIVND (reference sequence). As DNA, the CDR3 is TGTGCCAGTAGTATATTGAGAGGAAATGAGCAGTTCTTC. Its translation: CASSILRGNEQFF.

The chain has TRBV7-9 and TRBJ1-2; D remains unclear. From germline, CDR1 is SEHNR and CDR2 FQNEAQ (reference sequence). The CDR3 covers 13 residues. V was cut by 5 bases and J by 5 bases, with 12 bases left in between. CDR3 sequence: CASSPVVSYGYTF. CDR3 DNA sequence: TGTGCCAGCAGCCCAGTTGTGAGTTATGGCTACACCTTC.

DNA for the CDR3: TGTGCCTGGAGCCCCGACAGGGGTCGATGGTACAATGAGCAGTTCTTC. Its protein product is CAWSPDRGRWYNEQFF. This chain joins TRBV30 and TRBJ2-1; 8 bases match TRBD1. J was trimmed by 4 bases and V by 3 bases; bases with no gene match: 11. Germline loops: CDR1 GTSNPN, CDR2 SVGIG (reference sequence). CDR3 length equals 16 residues.

The rearrangement uses TRBV28 and TRBJ1-2; D gene ambiguous. V was cut by 4 bases and J by 5 bases, with 5 bases left in between. From germline, CDR1 is MDHEN and CDR2 SYDVKM. The CDR3 contains 11 residues. CDR3 sequence reads: CASSSLYGYTF. The CDR3 DNA reads TGTGCCAGCAGTTCCCTATATGGCTACACCTTC.